The entry below gives a single TCR beta chain sequence along with its context. These data originate in a study of a mutant IDH1 vaccine in newly diagnosed glioma. On the study more broadly: Treatment recipients were approximately 60% male and approximately 40% female, and their mean age was around 40 years.

Sequenced by immunoSEQ multiplex PCR; TCRdb stores in-frame clones only, minus some. The profile shows more than 80,000 clones, roughly four fifths of them singletons. The time point: baseline, week 1 (first vaccination visit). Indicated treatment: pre-vaccination baseline after standard-of-care therapy. The V gene's germline CDR1 is SGHVS and CDR2 FQNEAQ. This CDR3 is built from 17 residues. V lost 2 bases to trimming and J lost 3 bases; unmatched junction nucleotides: 12. The source of this sequence is a woman aged 45-60 years with glioma. The specimen was PBMCs, collected from a glioma patient treated with radiotherapy, temozolomide or both. The chain joins TRBV7-8 to TRBJ2-7, with TRBD2 identical over 8 bases. The CDR3 loop reads CASSLKSGGQHFYEQYF. The CDR3 DNA sequence: TGTGCCAGCAGCTTAAAGAGCGGGGGCCAACATTTCTACGAGCAGTACTTC.